Given below is one TCR beta chain in context. The antigen is undetermined. The data were taken from a study of a mutant IDH1 vaccine in newly diagnosed glioma. Study overall: The first vaccination came 4-6 weeks after radiotherapy alone, or with temozolomide cycles. Sex distribution of treated patients was approximately 62% male and about 38% female; mean age was around 40 years. Most patients had radiochemotherapy with temozolomide before enrollment; others had one alone.

Time point defined: week 47, end of study. Vaccine doses each comprised 300 ug of mutant IDH1 20-mer peptide, with topical imiquimod. In weeks 1, 3, 5, 7, 11, 15, 19 and 23, patients were vaccinated. This CDR3 comprises 13 residues. The V gene's germline CDR1 is SNHLY and CDR2 FYNNEI. V was trimmed by 5 bases and J by 3 bases, leaving 11 bases between them. Profiling relied on immunoSEQ multiplex PCR, and the TCRdb table lists in-frame clones only, not all of them. In the table there are tens of thousands of clones, approximately 81% of which are singletons. The source was PBMCs, collected from a glioma patient whose treatment included an IDH1 peptide vaccine. This TCR derives from a man aged 40-50 years with glioma. This sequence joins TRBV2 and TRBJ2-7, with D possibly TRBD2 on 6 matching bases. The CDR3 nucleotides read TGTGCCAGCAGTAGCGGGCTAGGCTACGAGCAGTACTTC. Encoded protein: CASSSGLGYEQYF. Drawing the rest from reference TRBV2 and TRBJ2-7, the complete variable domain is EPEVTQTPSHQVTQMGQEVILRCVPISNHLYFYWYRQILGQKVEFLVSFYNNEISEKSEIFDDQFSVERPDGSNFTLKIRSTKLEDSAMYFCASSSGLGYEQYFGPGTRLTVT.